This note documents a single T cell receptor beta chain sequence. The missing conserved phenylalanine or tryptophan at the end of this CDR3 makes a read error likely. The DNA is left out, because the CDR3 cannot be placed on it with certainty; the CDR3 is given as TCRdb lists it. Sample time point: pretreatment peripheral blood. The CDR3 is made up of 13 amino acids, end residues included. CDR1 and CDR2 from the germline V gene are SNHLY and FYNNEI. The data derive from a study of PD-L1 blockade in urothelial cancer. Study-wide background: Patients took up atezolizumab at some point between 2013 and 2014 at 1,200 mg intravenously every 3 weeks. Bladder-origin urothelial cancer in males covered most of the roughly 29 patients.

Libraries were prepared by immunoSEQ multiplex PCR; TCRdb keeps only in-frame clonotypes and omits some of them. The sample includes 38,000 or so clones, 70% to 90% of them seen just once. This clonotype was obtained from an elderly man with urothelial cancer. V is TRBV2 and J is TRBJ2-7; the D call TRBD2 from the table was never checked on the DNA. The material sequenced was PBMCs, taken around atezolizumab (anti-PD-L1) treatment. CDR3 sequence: CASIGVQTSASSI.